Given below is one T cell receptor beta chain in context. The target antigen is unknown. The data stem from a study of CXCR3-negative and CXCR3-positive naive CD8 T cells. Turning to the study itself: About 140 million TRB reads were obtained in total, which works out to about 1.5 +/- 0.3 million per library.

Broader study findings: Naive cells that were CXCR3-positive had more hydrophobic TRB CDR3s (compared with CXCR3-negative naive cells). TRB CDR3 properties served as the basis for inferring TCR strength, and surface CD5 was comparable between naive subsets. Similar TRBV-TRBJ usage was seen in naive cells (both CXCR3-negative and CXCR3-positive), but memory cells differed.

Naive CD8+ T cells had a CD45RO-CCR7+CD27+CD95- phenotype. The method, 5' RACE with UMI labels, was used to prepare the TRB cDNA libraries. TCRdb reprocessed the 5' RACE reads, keeping one entry per CDR3 protein, no DNA. Here the sample table reports tens of thousands of distinct CDR3 sequences. The clonotype was recovered from a human donor in good health. Some clones in this sample may be carry-over from other donors' samples. Material for sequencing was naive CXCR3+ CD8+ T cells from blood. Subset here: CD45RO-CCR7+CD27+CD95- naive CD8+ T cells expressing CXCR3 (TNR3+).

CDR3 residues: CSARETHTEQFF. The chain combines TRBV20-1 with TRBJ2-1. Germline-derived CDR1 and CDR2 are DFQATT and SNEGSKA (reference sequence). The CDR3 is 12 amino acids.